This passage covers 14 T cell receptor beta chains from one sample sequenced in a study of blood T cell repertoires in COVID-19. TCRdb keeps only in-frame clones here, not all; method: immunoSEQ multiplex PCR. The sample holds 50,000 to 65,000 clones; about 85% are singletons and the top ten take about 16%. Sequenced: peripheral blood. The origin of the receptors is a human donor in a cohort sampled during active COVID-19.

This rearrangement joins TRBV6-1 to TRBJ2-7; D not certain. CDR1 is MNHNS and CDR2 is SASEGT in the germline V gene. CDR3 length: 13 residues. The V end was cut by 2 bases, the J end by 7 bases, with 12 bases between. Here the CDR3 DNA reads TGTGCCAGCAGTGAAATCCCGGCGCGGGAGCAGTACTTC. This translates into CASSEIPAREQYF.

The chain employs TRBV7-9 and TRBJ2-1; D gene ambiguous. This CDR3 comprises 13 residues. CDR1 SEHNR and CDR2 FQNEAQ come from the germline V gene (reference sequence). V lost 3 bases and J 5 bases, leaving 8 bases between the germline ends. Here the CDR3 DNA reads TGTGCCAGCAGCTTTGTAGCCGACAATGAGCAGTTCTTC. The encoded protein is CASSFVADNEQFF. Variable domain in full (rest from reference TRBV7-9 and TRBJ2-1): DTGVSQNPRHKITKRGQNVTFRCDPISEHNRLYWYRQTLGQGPEFLTYFQNEAQLEKSRLLSDRFSAERPKGSFSTLEIQRTEQGDSAMYLCASSFVADNEQFFGPGTRLTVL.

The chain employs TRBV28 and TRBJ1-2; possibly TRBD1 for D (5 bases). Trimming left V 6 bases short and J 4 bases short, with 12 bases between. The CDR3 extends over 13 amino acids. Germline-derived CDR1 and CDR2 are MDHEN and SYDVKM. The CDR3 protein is CASRTARTYGYTF. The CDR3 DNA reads TGTGCCAGCAGGACAGCACGGACCTATGGCTACACCTTC.

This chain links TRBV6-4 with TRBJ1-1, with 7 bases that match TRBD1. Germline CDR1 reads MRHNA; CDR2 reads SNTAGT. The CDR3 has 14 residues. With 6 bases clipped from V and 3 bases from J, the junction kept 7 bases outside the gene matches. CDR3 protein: CASSAQGGDTEAFF. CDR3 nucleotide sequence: TGTGCCAGCAGCGCCCAGGGGGGCGACACTGAAGCTTTCTTT.

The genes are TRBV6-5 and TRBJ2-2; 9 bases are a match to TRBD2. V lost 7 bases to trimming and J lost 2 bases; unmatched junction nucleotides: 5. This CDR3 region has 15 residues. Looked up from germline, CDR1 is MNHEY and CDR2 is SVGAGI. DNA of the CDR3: TGTGCCAGCACCACTAGCGGGCCAAACACCGGGGAGCTGTTTTTT. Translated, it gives CASTTSGPNTGELFF.

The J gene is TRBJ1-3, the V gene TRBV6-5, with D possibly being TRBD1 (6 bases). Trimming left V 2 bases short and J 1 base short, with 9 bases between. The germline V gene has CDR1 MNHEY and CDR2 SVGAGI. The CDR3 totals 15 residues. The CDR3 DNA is TGTGCCAGCAGTTACGCGGGGGCATCTGGAAACACCATATATTTT. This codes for CASSYAGASGNTIYF.

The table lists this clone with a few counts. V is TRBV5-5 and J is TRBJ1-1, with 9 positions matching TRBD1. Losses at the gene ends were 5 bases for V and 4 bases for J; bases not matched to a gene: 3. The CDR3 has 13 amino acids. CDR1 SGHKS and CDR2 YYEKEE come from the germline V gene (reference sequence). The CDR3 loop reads CASRRQGGTEAFF. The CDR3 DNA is TGTGCCAGCAGACGACAGGGGGGCACTGAAGCTTTCTTT.

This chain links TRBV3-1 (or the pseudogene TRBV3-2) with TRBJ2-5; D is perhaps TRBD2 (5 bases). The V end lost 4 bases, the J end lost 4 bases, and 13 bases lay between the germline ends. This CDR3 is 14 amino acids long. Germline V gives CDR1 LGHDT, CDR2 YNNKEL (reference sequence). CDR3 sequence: CASSPVTGSETQYF. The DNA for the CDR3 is TGTGCCAGCAGCCCCGTGACGGGATCAGAGACCCAGTACTTC.

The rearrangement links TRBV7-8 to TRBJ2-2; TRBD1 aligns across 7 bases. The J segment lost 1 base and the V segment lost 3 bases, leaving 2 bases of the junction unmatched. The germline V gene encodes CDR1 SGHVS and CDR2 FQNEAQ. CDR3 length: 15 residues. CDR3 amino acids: CASSFGQENTGELFF. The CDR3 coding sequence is TGTGCCAGCAGCTTTGGACAGGAGAACACCGGGGAGCTGTTTTTT.

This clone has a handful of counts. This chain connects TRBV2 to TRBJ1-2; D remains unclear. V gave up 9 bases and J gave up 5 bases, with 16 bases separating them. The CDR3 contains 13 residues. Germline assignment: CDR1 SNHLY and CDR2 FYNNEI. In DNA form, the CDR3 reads TGTGCCAGATCTGGGCCAGGCCAGTATGGCTACACCTTC. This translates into CARSGPGQYGYTF. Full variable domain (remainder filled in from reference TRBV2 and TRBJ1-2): EPEVTQTPSHQVTQMGQEVILRCVPISNHLYFYWYRQILGQKVEFLVSFYNNEISEKSEIFDDQFSVERPDGSNFTLKIRSTKLEDSAMYFCARSGPGQYGYTFGSGTRLTVV.

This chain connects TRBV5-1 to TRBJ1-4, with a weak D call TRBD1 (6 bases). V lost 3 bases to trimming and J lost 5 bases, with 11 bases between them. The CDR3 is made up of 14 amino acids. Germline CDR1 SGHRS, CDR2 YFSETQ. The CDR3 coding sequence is TGCGCCAGCAGCTCGACAGGCGTGAATGAAAAACTGTTTTTT. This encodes CASSSTGVNEKLFF.

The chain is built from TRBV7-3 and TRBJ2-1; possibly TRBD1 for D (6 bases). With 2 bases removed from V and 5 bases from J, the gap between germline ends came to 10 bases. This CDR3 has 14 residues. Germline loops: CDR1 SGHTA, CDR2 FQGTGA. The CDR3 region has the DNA TGTGCCAGCAGCTTAGGTACAGGGAACAATGAGCAGTTCTTC. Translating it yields CASSLGTGNNEQFF.

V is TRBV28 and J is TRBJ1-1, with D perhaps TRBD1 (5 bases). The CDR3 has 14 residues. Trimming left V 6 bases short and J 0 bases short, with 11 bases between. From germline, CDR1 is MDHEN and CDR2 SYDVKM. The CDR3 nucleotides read TGTGCCAGCAGCTCCCCAGGGATGAACACTGAAGCTTTCTTT. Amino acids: CASSSPGMNTEAFF.

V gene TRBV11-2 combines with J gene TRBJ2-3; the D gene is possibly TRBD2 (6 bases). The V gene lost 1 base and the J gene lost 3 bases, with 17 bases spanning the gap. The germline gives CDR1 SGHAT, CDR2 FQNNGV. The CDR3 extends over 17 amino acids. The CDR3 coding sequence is TGTGCCAGCAGCTTAGGGGGTAACGGGGGAGCTACAGATACGCAGTATTTT. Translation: CASSLGGNGGATDTQYF.